These 29 T cell receptor beta chains came from one sample sequenced in a study of technical replicates of blood from a handful of donors. Profiling relied on immunoSEQ multiplex PCR, and the TCRdb table lists in-frame clones only, not all of them. The sample shows some 76,000 clones, almost 99% of them seen only once. The material sequenced was T cells isolated from PBMCs. The receptors originated from a human donor in good health.

This chain uses TRBV10-2 with TRBJ1-2, with D perhaps matching TRBD1 (6 bases). The CDR3 extends over 15 amino acids. V was trimmed by 0 bases and J by 6 bases, leaving 14 bases between them. Looked up from germline, CDR1 is WSHSY and CDR2 is SAAADI. In DNA, the CDR3 is TGCGCCAGCAGTGAGTCGAATCGGGACAAGGATGGCTACACCTTC. Its translation: CASSESNRDKDGYTF.

This chain uses TRBV25-1 with TRBJ2-5; perhaps TRBD2 as D (7 bases). This CDR3 contains 16 residues. Germline V gives CDR1 MGHDK, CDR2 SYGVNS. Trimming left V 1 base short and J 4 bases short, with 16 bases between. The CDR3 spells CASSESEGGRAETQYF. Here the CDR3 DNA reads TGTGCCAGCAGTGAATCGGAGGGGGGGAGAGCAGAGACCCAGTACTTC. Complete variable domain (other parts from reference TRBV25-1 and TRBJ2-5): EADIYQTPRYLVIGTGKKITLECSQTMGHDKMYWYQQDPGMELHLIHYSYGVNSTEKGDLSSESTVSRIRTEHFPLTLESARPSHTSQYLCASSESEGGRAETQYFGPGTRLLVL.

This chain uses TRBV28 with TRBJ2-7; 9 bases fit TRBD2. Germline values: CDR1 MDHEN, CDR2 SYDVKM. V lost 2 bases and J lost 1; bases outside the gene matches: 3. This CDR3 contains 15 residues. The CDR3 here is CASSLRLAGSYEQYF. The CDR3 bases are TGTGCCAGCAGTTTACGGCTAGCGGGGTCCTACGAGCAGTACTTC.

This chain links TRBV2 with TRBJ2-7; D is uncertain. Trimming cost V 6 bases and J 3 bases, with 18 bases left between them. The germline gives CDR1 SNHLY, CDR2 FYNNEI. There are 15 residues in the CDR3. CDR3 nucleotides: TGTGCCAGCAGCGGAGTTAGCAGATCACGCTACGAGCAGTACTTC. This codes for CASSGVSRSRYEQYF.

CDR3 in DNA: TGTGCCAGCAGTGATGGGCGCGGGAGGGTTTACGAGCAGTACTTC. Translating it yields CASSDGRGRVYEQYF. The V gene is TRBV2, the J gene TRBJ2-7; TRBD2 matches at 9 bases. V gave up 3 bases and J gave up 4 bases; unmatched junction bases: 7. This CDR3 spans 15 amino acids. CDR1 and CDR2 (germline): SNHLY, FYNNEI.

This chain connects TRBV7-9 to TRBJ2-1; 10 bases are shared with TRBD2. Looked up from germline, CDR1 is SEHNR and CDR2 is FQNEAQ (reference sequence). The CDR3 loop spans 13 amino acids. V trimming: 7 bases; J trimming: 15 bases; junction bases outside the gene matches: 12. CDR3 region: CASTNIAGGPLFF. The CDR3 nucleotides are TGTGCCAGCACCAACATAGCGGGAGGACCTTTGTTCTTC.

The chain carries TRBV7-2 and TRBJ2-7; D gene uncertain. The CDR3 consists of 13 residues. Trimming removed 1 base at V and 3 bases at J, with 7 bases between. In germline, CDR1 is SGHTA, CDR2 FQGNSA. The CDR3 loop reads CASSLGRNYEQYF. The CDR3 region has the DNA TGTGCCAGCAGCTTAGGCAGAAACTACGAGCAGTACTTC.

This chain links TRBV6-6 with TRBJ2-3, with 8 bases fitting TRBD1. The CDR3 is 15 residues long. J gave up 4 bases and V 0 bases, and 3 bases lay outside the gene matches. Per the germline V gene, CDR1 is MNHNY and CDR2 is SVGAGI (reference sequence). CDR3 amino acids: CASSYSRQGSDTQYF. CDR3 nucleotide sequence: TGTGCCAGCAGTTACTCGAGACAGGGGTCAGATACGCAGTATTTT.

This clone was seen just once. The chain joins TRBV11-3 to TRBJ2-7; TRBD1 matches 7 bases. The trim removed 5 bases at V and 6 bases at J, leaving 10 bases unmatched. CDR1 and CDR2 (germline): SGHNT, YENEEA. This CDR3 has 14 residues. The DNA of the CDR3 is TGTGCCAGCAGCCCGACAGGGCCCTTAGGCGAGCAGTACTTC. It encodes CASSPTGPLGEQYF.

In nucleotides, the CDR3 is TGCGCCAGCAGCCAAGGCGGCGGGAGTGGCTACGAGCAGTACTTC. Translated: CASSQGGGSGYEQYF. V gene TRBV4-3 combines with J gene TRBJ2-7; 7 nucleotides line up with TRBD2. Germline V gives CDR1 LGHNA, CDR2 YSLEER. V lost 1 base, J lost 3 bases, and 6 bases stayed unmatched. This CDR3 is 15 amino acids long.

The chain is built from TRBV29-1 and TRBJ1-2; D call uncertain. V lost 4 bases and J 2 bases, leaving 11 bases between the germline ends. This CDR3 is 13 amino acids long. Per the germline V gene, CDR1 is SQVTM and CDR2 is ANQGSEA. The CDR3 DNA is TGCAGCGTTGTGGCAGAAACGAACTATGGCTACACCTTC. Amino acids: CSVVAETNYGYTF.

This rearrangement joins TRBV5-4 to TRBJ2-1; possible D gene TRBD2, 6 bases. This CDR3 has 16 amino acids. Germline assignment: CDR1 SGHNT and CDR2 YYREEE (reference sequence). The V gene lost 2 bases and the J gene lost 0 bases, with 12 bases spanning the gap. DNA for the CDR3: TGTGCCAGCAGCTTAATCGTCGGGAGCTCCTACAATGAGCAGTTCTTC. Its translation: CASSLIVGSSYNEQFF. Combining the CDR3 with reference TRBV5-4 and TRBJ2-1 gives the whole variable domain ETGVTQSPTHLIKTRGQQVTLRCSSQSGHNTVSWYQQALGQGPQFIFQYYREEENGRGNFPPRFSGLQFPNYSSELNVNALELDDSALYLCASSLIVGSSYNEQFFGPGTRLTVL.

The chain couples TRBV4-2 to TRBJ2-3, with D perhaps TRBD2 (5 bases). The V end was cut by 1 base, the J end by 5 bases, with 19 bases between. The CDR3 is 17 amino acids. Germline assignment: CDR1 LGHNA and CDR2 YNFKEQ. The CDR3 nucleotides read TGTGCCAGCAGCCAAGTACTTGGGGATCTGAGGGAAGATACGCAGTATTTT. Residues: CASSQVLGDLREDTQYF.

This clone was observed once. The chain couples TRBV18 to TRBJ2-7; D is possibly TRBD2 (6 bases). In germline, CDR1 is KGHSH, CDR2 LQKENI. This CDR3 has 11 amino acids. Trimming removed 5 bases at V and 6 bases at J, with 8 bases between. DNA of the CDR3: TGTGCCAGCTCAAAGGAGGGCGAGCAGTACTTC. Protein product: CASSKEGEQYF.

J is TRBJ1-4 and V is TRBV30; D not certain. The CDR3 contains 12 residues. Germline CDR1 is GTSNPN and CDR2 is SVGIG (reference sequence). The V gene lost 5 bases and the J gene lost 4 bases, with 8 bases spanning the gap. The CDR3 loop is CAWGRNNEKLFF. The CDR3 DNA reads TGTGCCTGGGGTAGAAATAATGAAAAACTGTTTTTT.

The chain has TRBV10-3 and TRBJ1-1; 8 nucleotides match TRBD1. After removal of 9 bases from V and 2 bases from J, the junction contained 2 bases not matched to a gene. CDR1 ENHRY and CDR2 SYGVKD come from the germline V gene. The CDR3 is 12 residues long. Here the CDR3 DNA reads TGTGCCATTACAGGGGGTAACACTGAAGCTTTCTTT. Its translation: CAITGGNTEAFF.

The rearrangement links TRBV9 to TRBJ2-1, with D unclear. Germline CDR1 is SGDLS and CDR2 is YYNGEE. Trimming removed 4 bases at V and 4 bases at J, with 15 bases between. The CDR3 contains 15 residues. CDR3: CASSPNLGPYNEQFF. Written as DNA, the CDR3 is TGTGCCAGCAGCCCAAATCTTGGGCCTTACAATGAGCAGTTCTTC. The full variable domain, completed using reference TRBV9 and TRBJ2-1, is DSGVTQTPKHLITATGQRVTLRCSPRSGDLSVYWYQQSLDQGLQFLIQYYNGEERAKGNILERFSAQQFPDLHSELNLSSLELGDSALYFCASSPNLGPYNEQFFGPGTRLTVL.

CDR3 residues: CSAIRREGYEQYF. For the CDR3, the DNA is TGCAGCGCTATTAGGCGGGAGGGCTACGAGCAGTACTTC. The chain combines TRBV29-1 with TRBJ2-7; 9 bases are shared with TRBD2. The germline V gene encodes CDR1 SQVTM and CDR2 ANQGSEA. Trimming removed 7 bases from V and 3 bases from J; junction bases left unmatched: 7. This CDR3 has 13 residues.

The CDR3 is CASSKLDPSGGRRADTQYF. CDR3 bases: TGTGCCAGCAGCAAATTGGACCCTTCTGGCGGGAGGAGGGCAGATACGCAGTATTTT. V usage is TRBV21-1 and J usage is TRBJ2-3; TRBD2 is taken as the D call from the table, unchecked against the DNA. TRBV21-1 is annotated as a pseudogene. The CDR3 sequence is 19 residues long.

The V and J genes are TRBV18 and TRBJ2-5, with TRBD2 identical over 8 bases. The CDR3 length is 12 residues. Germline V gene data show CDR1 as KGHSH and CDR2 as LQKENI. The V segment lost 11 bases and the J segment 4 bases; nucleotides outside the gene matches: 6. The CDR3 DNA reads as TGTGCCGACCGGGGGGGCCGAGAGACCCAGTACTTC. Translated: CADRGGRETQYF.

V usage is TRBV9 and J usage is TRBJ2-7; tentatively, D is TRBD2 (5 bases). The V and J ends lost 0 bases and 2 bases respectively, with 9 bases between them. This CDR3 is built from 14 residues. Germline V lookup: CDR1 SGDLS, CDR2 YYNGEE. DNA of the CDR3: TGTGCCAGCAGCGTAGGCGGAGGCACCTACGAGCAGTACTTC. It specifies CASSVGGGTYEQYF.

The chain has TRBV7-2 and TRBJ2-7, with D possibly TRBD1 on 6 matching bases. This CDR3 has 15 amino acids. In germline, CDR1 is SGHTA, CDR2 FQGNSA. Trimming stripped 4 bases from V and 0 bases from J, with 13 bases between. CDR3 sequence: CASSSEQGFSYEQYF. The CDR3 DNA is TGTGCCAGCAGCTCGGAACAGGGCTTCTCCTACGAGCAGTACTTC.

The chain links TRBV7-9 to TRBJ1-1; 9 nucleotides agree with TRBD1. V gave up 4 bases and J gave up 5 bases; unmatched junction bases: 8. Germline CDR1 and CDR2: SEHNR and FQNEAQ (reference sequence). The CDR3 has 15 amino acids. CDR3 DNA sequence: TGTGCCAGCAGCTCTACACAGGGGGCGCTGACTGAAGCTTTCTTT. It specifies CASSSTQGALTEAFF.

CDR3: CASSLVSRGAYEQYF. The CDR3 coding sequence is TGTGCCAGCAGCTTAGTTTCCAGGGGGGCCTACGAGCAGTACTTC. The rearrangement links TRBV7-2 to TRBJ2-7; possible D gene TRBD1, 7 bases. This CDR3 comprises 15 residues. V shed 1 base and J shed 2 bases, with 12 bases lying between them. Per the germline V gene, CDR1 is SGHTA and CDR2 is FQGNSA.

The CDR3 sequence: CASSVGYLRNTEAFF. The CDR3 DNA reads TGTGCCAGCAGCGTAGGATACCTTAGGAACACTGAAGCTTTCTTT. The chain is built from TRBV9 and TRBJ1-1; D not resolved. Per the germline V gene, CDR1 is SGDLS and CDR2 is YYNGEE. The length of the CDR3 is 15 residues. Trimming stripped 0 bases from V and 1 base from J, with 10 bases between.

This clone is a singleton in its sample. V and J are TRBV4-1 and TRBJ2-3; 9 bases are a match to TRBD2. The length of the CDR3 is 13 residues. Germline CDR1 MGHRA, CDR2 YSYEKL. V lost 4 bases to trimming and J lost 5 bases; unmatched junction nucleotides: 1. CDR3 amino acids: CASSLAGEDTQYF. CDR3 sequence (DNA): TGCGCCAGCAGCCTAGCGGGAGAAGATACGCAGTATTTT.

The J gene is TRBJ1-2, the V gene TRBV28; D perhaps matches TRBD1 (6 bases). The germline V and J ends were trimmed by 6 bases and 5 bases, with 10 bases remaining between them. CDR1 is MDHEN and CDR2 is SYDVKM in the germline V gene. The CDR3 is 12 residues long. The CDR3 loop is CASRQGSYGYTF. DNA of the CDR3: TGTGCCAGCAGGCAGGGGTCGTATGGCTACACCTTC.

The chain links TRBV6-6 to TRBJ1-5, with 8 bases aligning to TRBD1. Trimming at V came to 7 bases and at J to 3 bases, leaving 8 bases not matched to a gene. CDR3 size: 15 residues. Germline V gene sequence: CDR1 MNHNY, CDR2 SVGAGI (reference sequence). The CDR3 loop reads CASTTGTGLNQPQHF. CDR3 sequence (DNA): TGTGCCAGCACCACCGGGACAGGACTCAATCAGCCCCAGCATTTT.

This clone has just one count. This chain links TRBV5-4 with TRBJ1-3; D gene uncertain. Trimming took off 0 bases at V and 0 bases at J, with 4 bases between the two ends. Germline V gives CDR1 SGHNT, CDR2 YYREEE (reference sequence). The CDR3 loop spans 14 amino acids. CDR3 protein: CASSLDISGNTIYF. The DNA for the CDR3 is TGTGCCAGCAGCTTGGATATCTCTGGAAACACCATATATTTT.